This T cell receptor beta chain was documented in a study of regulatory T cells in long-lasting Graves disease. Specified time point: newly diagnosed GD, antithyroid drugs for less than 3 months. PBMC-extracted RNA yielded the TCR library. Ten or more counts support this clonotype. Through Arm-PCR of CDR3 regions and iRepertoire HTBI primers, TCR beta libraries were built. TCRdb recomputed calls from the multiplex PCR reads with MiXCR, one row per CDR3 protein. The sample holds under 400,000 distinct CDR3 sequences, 16% seen once. Looked up from germline, CDR1 is DFQATT and CDR2 is SNEGSKA (reference sequence). CDR3 length: 13 residues. These data are also associated with another study on T cells in Graves' hyperthyroidism and ophthalmopathy.

Sample: peripheral blood mononuclear cells (PBMCs), taken at new diagnosis, from a patient treated with antithyroid drugs. The receptor was derived from a man aged 35 to 55 with Graves disease. This chain uses TRBV20-1 with TRBJ2-1; 13 positions agree with TRBD2. CDR3 coding DNA: TGCAGGATCGGGACTAGCGGGGAGGGTGAGCAGTTCTTC. Amino acids: CRIGTSGEGEQFF.